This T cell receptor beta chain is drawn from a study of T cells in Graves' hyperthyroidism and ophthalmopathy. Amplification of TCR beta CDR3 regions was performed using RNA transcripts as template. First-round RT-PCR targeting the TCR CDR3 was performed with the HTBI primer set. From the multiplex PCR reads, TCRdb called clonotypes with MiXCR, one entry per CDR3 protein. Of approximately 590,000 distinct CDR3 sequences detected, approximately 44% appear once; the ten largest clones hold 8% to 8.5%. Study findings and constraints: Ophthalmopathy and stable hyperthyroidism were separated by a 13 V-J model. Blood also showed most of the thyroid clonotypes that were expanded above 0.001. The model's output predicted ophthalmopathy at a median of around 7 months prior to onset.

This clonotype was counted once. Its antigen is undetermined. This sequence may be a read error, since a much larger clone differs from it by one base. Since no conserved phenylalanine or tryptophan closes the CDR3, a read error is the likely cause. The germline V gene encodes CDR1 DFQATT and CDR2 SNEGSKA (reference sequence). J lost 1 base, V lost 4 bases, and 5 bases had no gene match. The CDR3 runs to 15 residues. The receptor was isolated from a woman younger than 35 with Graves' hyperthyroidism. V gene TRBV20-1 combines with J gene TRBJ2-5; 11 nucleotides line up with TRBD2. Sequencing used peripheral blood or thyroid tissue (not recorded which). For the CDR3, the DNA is TGCAGTGCTAAGCCGGGACTAGCGGTCCAAGAGACCCAGTACTCC. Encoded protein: CSAKPGLAVQETQYS.